Below, one T cell receptor beta chain is given with its context. Cohort assignment relied on participant-reported clinical history. This sample is part of a study of blood T cell repertoires in COVID-19. Overall study context: Donors in the United States, Italy and Spain gave samples during acute or convalescent COVID-19.

Germline CDR1 and CDR2: SEHNR and FQNEAQ (reference sequence). V was pared by 2 bases and J by 0 bases, with 13 bases between. This CDR3 is 17 amino acids long. Sequencing used immunoSEQ multiplex PCR; TCRdb keeps in-frame clones, though not all of them. The sample includes 300,000 to 350,000 clones, around 90% of them seen just once. This clonotype was sampled from a man younger than 40 who had recovered from COVID-19. Input material: PBMCs or T cells enriched from blood (not recorded which). The chain has TRBV7-9 and TRBJ2-2, with D possibly matching TRBD2 (7 bases). This chain's CDR3 is CASSLTGGRANTGELFF. The CDR3 nucleotides read TGTGCCAGCAGCTTAACCGGGGGGCGGGCGAACACCGGGGAGCTGTTTTTT. The variable domain in full, with the rest retrieved from reference TRBV7-9 and TRBJ2-2, is DTGVSQNPRHKITKRGQNVTFRCDPISEHNRLYWYRQTLGQGPEFLTYFQNEAQLEKSRLLSDRFSAERPKGSFSTLEIQRTEQGDSAMYLCASSLTGGRANTGELFFGEGSRLTVL.